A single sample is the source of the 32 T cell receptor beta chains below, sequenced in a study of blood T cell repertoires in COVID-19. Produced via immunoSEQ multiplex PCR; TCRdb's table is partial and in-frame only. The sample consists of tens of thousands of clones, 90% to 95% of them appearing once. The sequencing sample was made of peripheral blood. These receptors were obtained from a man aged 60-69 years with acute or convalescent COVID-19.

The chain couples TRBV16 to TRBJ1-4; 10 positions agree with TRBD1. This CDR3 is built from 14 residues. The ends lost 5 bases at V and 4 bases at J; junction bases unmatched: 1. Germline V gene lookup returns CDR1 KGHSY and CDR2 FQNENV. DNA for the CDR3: TGTGCCAGCAGCGGGACAGGGGATAATGAAAAACTGTTTTTT. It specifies CASSGTGDNEKLFF.

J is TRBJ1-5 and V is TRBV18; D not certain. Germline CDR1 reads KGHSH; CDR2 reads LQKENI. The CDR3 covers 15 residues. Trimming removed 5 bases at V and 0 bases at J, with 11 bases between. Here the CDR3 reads CASSAGLNSNQPQHF. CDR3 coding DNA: TGTGCCAGCTCAGCCGGACTAAATAGCAATCAGCCCCAGCATTTT.

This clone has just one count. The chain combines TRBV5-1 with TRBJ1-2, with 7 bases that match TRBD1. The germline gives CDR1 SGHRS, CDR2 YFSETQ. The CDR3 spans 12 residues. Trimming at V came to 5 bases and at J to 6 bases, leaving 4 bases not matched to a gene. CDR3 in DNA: TGCGCCAGCAGTTTCCAGGGGGATGGCTACACCTTC. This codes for CASSFQGDGYTF.

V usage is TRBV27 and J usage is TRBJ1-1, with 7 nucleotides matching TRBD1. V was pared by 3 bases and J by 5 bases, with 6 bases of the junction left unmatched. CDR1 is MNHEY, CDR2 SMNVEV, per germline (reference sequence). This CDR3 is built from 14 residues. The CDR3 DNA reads TGTGCCAGCAGTTTCGAGGGGGCAGGAACTGAAGCTTTCTTT. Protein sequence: CASSFEGAGTEAFF.

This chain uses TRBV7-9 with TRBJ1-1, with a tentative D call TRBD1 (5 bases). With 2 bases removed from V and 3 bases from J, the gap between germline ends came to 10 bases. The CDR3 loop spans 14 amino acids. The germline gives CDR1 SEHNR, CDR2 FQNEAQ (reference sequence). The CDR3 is CASSLRGSDTEAFF. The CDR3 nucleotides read TGTGCCAGCAGCTTAAGGGGTTCCGACACTGAAGCTTTCTTT. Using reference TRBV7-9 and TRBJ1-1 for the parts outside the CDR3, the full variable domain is DTGVSQNPRHKITKRGQNVTFRCDPISEHNRLYWYRQTLGQGPEFLTYFQNEAQLEKSRLLSDRFSAERPKGSFSTLEIQRTEQGDSAMYLCASSLRGSDTEAFFGQGTRLTVV.

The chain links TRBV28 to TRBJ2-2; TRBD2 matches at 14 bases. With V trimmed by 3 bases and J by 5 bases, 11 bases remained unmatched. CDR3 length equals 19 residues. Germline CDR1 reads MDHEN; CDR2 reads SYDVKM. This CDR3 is CASSFQATWTSGGTGELFF. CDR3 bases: TGTGCCAGCAGTTTTCAGGCCACATGGACTAGCGGGGGGACCGGGGAGCTGTTTTTT.

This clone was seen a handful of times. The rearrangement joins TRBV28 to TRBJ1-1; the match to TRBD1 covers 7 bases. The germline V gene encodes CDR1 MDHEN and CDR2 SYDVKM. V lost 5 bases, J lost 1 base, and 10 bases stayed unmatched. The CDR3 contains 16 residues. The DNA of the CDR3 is TGTGCCAGCAGTCAGACAGGGTCCGGGAAGAACACTGAAGCTTTCTTT. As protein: CASSQTGSGKNTEAFF.

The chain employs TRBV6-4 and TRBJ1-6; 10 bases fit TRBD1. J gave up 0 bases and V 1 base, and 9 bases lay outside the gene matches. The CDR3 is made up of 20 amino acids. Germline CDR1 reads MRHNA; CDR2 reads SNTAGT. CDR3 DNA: TGTGCCAGCAGTGACTTTAAAACCGGGACAGGGGTCTCCTATAATTCACCCCTCCACTTT. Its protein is CASSDFKTGTGVSYNSPLHF.

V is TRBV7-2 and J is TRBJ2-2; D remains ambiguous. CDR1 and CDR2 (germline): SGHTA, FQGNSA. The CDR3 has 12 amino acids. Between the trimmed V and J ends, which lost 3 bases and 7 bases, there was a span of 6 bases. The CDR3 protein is CASSFFIGELFF. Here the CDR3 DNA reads TGTGCCAGCAGCTTTTTTATCGGGGAGCTGTTTTTT.

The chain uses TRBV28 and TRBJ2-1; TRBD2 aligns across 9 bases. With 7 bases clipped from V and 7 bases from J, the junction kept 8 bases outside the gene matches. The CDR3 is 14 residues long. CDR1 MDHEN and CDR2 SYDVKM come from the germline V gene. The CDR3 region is CASTLAGVVNEQFF. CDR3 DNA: TGTGCCAGCACATTAGCGGGAGTGGTGAATGAGCAGTTCTTC.

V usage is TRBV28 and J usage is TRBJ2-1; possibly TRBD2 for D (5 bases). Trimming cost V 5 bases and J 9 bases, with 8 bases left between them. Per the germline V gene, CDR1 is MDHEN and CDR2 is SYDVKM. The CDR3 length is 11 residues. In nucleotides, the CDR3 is TGTGCCAGCAGTGTTGGAGGTGAGCAGTTCTTC. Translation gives CASSVGGEQFF.

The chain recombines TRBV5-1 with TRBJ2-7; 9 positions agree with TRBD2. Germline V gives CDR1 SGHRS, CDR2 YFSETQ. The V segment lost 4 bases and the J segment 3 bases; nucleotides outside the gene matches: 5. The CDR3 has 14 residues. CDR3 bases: TGCGCCAGCAGCCTGACGACTAGCGGCTACGAGCAGTACTTC. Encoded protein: CASSLTTSGYEQYF. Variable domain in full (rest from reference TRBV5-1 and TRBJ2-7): KAGVTQTPRYLIKTRGQQVTLSCSPISGHRSVSWYQQTPGQGLQFLFEYFSETQRNKGNFPGRFSGRQFSNSRSEMNVSTLELGDSALYLCASSLTTSGYEQYFGPGTRLTVT.

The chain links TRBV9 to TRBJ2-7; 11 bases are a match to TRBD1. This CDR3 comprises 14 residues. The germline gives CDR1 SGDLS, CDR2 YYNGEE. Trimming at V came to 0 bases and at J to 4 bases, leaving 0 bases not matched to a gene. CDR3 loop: CASSVGDRGYEQYF. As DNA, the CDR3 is TGTGCCAGCAGCGTAGGGGACAGGGGGTACGAGCAGTACTTC.

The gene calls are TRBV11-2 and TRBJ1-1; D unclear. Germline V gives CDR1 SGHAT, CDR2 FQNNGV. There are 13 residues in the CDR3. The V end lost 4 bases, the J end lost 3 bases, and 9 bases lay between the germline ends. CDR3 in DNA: TGTGCCAGCAGCTCGAATCGAGACACTGAAGCTTTCTTT. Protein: CASSSNRDTEAFF. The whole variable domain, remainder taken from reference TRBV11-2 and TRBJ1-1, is EAGVAQSPRYKIIEKRQSVAFWCNPISGHATLYWYQQILGQGPKLLIQFQNNGVVDDSQLPKDRFSAERLKGVDSTLKIQPAKLEDSAVYLCASSSNRDTEAFFGQGTRLTVV.

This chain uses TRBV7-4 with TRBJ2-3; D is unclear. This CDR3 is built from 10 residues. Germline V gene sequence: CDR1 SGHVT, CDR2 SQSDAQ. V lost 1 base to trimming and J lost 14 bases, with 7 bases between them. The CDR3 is CASSLVVAYF. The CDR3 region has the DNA TGTGCCAGCAGCTTAGTCGTGGCGTATTTT.

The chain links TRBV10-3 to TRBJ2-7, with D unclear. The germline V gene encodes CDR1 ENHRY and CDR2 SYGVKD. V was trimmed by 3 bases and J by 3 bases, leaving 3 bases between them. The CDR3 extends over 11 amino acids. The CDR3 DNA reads TGTGCCATCAGTGACCTCTACGAGCAGTACTTC. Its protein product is CAISDLYEQYF.

CDR3 nucleotide sequence: TGTGCCAGTAGTAGACTAGCGGGAGCGGATGAGCAGTTCTTC. This gives the protein CASSRLAGADEQFF. The chain joins TRBV19 to TRBJ2-1; 12 bases match TRBD2. V was clipped by 4 bases and J by 8 bases; unmatched bases: 3. This CDR3 has 14 residues. CDR1 is LNHDA, CDR2 SQIVND, per germline (reference sequence).

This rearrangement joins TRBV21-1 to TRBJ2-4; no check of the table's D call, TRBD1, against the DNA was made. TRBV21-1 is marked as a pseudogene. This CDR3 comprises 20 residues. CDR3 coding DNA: TGTGCCAGCAGTCATAACGGAGGGGGACAGCCCGGCGCAGCCAAAAACATTCAGTACTTC. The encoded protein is CASSHNGGGQPGAAKNIQYF.

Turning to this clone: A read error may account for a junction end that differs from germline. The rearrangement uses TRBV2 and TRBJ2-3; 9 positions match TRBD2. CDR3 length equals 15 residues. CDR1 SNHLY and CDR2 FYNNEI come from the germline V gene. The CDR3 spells CASSELGTSRDTQYF. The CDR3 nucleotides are TGTGCCAGCAGTGAGCTTGGGACTAGCAGAGATACGCAGTATTTT.

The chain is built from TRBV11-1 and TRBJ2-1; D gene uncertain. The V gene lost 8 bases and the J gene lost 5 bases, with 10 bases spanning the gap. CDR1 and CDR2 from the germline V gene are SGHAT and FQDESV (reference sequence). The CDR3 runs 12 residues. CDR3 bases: TGTGCCAGCCGGGTTAACGACAATGAGCAGTTCTTC. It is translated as CASRVNDNEQFF.

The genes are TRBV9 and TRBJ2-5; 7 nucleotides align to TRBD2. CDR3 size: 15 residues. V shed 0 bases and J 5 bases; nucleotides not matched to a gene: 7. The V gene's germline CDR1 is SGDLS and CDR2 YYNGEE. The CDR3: CASSVESGRAETQYF. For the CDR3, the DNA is TGTGCCAGCAGCGTAGAAAGTGGGAGGGCGGAGACCCAGTACTTC.

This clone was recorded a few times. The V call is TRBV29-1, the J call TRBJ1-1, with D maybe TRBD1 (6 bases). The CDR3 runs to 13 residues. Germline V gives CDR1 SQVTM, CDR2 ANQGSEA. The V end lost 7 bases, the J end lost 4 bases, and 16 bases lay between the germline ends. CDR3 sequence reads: CSATGGLRTEAFF. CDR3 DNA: TGCAGCGCTACCGGGGGGCTGCGCACTGAAGCTTTCTTT.

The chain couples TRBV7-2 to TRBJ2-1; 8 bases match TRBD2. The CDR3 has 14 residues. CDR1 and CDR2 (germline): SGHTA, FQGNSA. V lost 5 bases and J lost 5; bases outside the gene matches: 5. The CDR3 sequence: CASSPTGGDNEQFF. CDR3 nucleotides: TGTGCCAGCAGCCCAACCGGGGGGGACAATGAGCAGTTCTTC.

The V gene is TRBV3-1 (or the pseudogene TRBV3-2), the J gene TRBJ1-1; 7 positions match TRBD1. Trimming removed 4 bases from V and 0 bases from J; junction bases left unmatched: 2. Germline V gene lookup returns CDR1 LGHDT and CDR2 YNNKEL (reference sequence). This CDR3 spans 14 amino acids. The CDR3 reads CASSRQGVNTEAFF. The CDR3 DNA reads TGTGCCAGCAGCCGACAGGGCGTGAACACTGAAGCTTTCTTT.

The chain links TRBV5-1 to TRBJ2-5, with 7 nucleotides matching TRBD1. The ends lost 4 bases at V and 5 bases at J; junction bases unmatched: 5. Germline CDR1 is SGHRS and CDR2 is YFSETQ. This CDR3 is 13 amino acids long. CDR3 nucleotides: TGCGCCAGCAGCGAGACAGGGTGGGAGACCCAGTACTTC. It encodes CASSETGWETQYF.

The CDR3 region is CASGKGLISGANVLTF. CDR3 DNA sequence: TGCGCCAGCGGGAAGGGGCTAATTTCTGGGGCCAACGTCCTGACTTTC. This chain uses TRBV10-1 with TRBJ2-6, with D perhaps matching TRBD1 (5 bases). The CDR3 has 16 residues. The V end was cut by 8 bases, the J end by 1 base, with 15 bases between. The V gene's germline CDR1 is WNHNN and CDR2 SYGVQD (reference sequence).

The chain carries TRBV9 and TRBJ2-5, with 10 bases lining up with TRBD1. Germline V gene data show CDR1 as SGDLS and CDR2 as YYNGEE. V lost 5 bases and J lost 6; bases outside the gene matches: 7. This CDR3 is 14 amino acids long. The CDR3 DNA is TGTGCCAGCAGTCAAGGGGGACAGGGGCAGACCCAGTACTTC. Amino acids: CASSQGGQGQTQYF.

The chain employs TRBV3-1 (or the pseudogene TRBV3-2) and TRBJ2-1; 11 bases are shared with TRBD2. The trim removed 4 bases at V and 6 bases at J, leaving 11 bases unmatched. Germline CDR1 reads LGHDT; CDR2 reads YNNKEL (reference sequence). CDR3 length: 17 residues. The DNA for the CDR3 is TGTGCCAGCAGCCCCCGTCCTATTGGGACTAGCGGCAATGAGCAGTTCTTC. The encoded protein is CASSPRPIGTSGNEQFF.

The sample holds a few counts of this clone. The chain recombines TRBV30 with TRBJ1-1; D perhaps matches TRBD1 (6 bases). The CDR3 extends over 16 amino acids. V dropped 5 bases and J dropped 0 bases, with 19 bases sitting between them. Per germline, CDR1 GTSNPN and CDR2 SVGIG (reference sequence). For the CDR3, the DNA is TGTGCCTGGCTCCATGGTTCAGGGGCCATGAACACTGAAGCTTTCTTT. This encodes CAWLHGSGAMNTEAFF.

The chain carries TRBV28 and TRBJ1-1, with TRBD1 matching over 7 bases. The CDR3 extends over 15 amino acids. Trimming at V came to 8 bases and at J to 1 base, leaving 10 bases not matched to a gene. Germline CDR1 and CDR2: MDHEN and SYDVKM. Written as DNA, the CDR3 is TGTGCCAGCGGGTCGACAGGGAGTGGGAACACTGAAGCTTTCTTT. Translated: CASGSTGSGNTEAFF.

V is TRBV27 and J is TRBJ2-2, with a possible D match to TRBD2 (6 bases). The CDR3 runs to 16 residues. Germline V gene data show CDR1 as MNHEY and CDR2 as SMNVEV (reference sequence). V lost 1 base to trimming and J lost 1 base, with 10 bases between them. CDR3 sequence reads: CASSLFGGMNTGELFF. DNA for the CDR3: TGTGCCAGCAGTTTATTTGGGGGGATGAACACCGGGGAGCTGTTTTTT.

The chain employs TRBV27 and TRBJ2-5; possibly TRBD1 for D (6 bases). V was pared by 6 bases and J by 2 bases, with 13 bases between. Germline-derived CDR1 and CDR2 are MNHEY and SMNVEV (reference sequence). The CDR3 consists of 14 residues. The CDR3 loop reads CASSPGTRQETQYF. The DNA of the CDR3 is TGTGCCAGCAGCCCCGGGACACGTCAAGAGACCCAGTACTTC.